The 16 T cell receptor beta chains reported below all come from one sample, sequenced in a study of chemoradiotherapy in HPV16-positive cancers. Profiled with immunoSEQ multiplex PCR; TCRdb holds only in-frame clones, not every one. This table holds tens of thousands of clones, around nine tenths found once. The source material was blood, sampled from a patient who underwent chemoradiotherapy. The origin of the receptors is a human donor with HPV-associated anogenital cancer.

This sequence joins TRBV7-8 and TRBJ2-3, with D possibly being TRBD1 (7 bases). CDR3 size: 15 residues. Germline V lookup: CDR1 SGHVS, CDR2 FQNEAQ. V lost 3 bases and J lost 4, with 14 bases in between. The CDR3 protein is CASSFGGGGADTQYF. The CDR3 nucleotides are TGTGCCAGCAGCTTTGGAGGGGGCGGCGCAGATACGCAGTATTTT. The variable domain in full, completed from reference TRBV7-8 and TRBJ2-3, reads GAGVSQSPRYKVAKRGQDVALRCDPISGHVSLFWYQQALGQGPEFLTYFQNEAQLDKSGLPSDRFFAERPEGSVSTLKIQRTQQEDSAVYLCASSFGGGGADTQYFGPGTRLTVL.

V usage is TRBV6-5 and J usage is TRBJ1-5; TRBD1 might be the D (6 bases). This CDR3 contains 14 residues. The germline gives CDR1 MNHEY, CDR2 SVGAGI. Trimming left V 6 bases short and J 4 bases short, with 13 bases between. Here the CDR3 reads CASSRDRTNQPQHF. CDR3 nucleotides: TGTGCCAGCAGCCGTGACAGGACTAATCAGCCCCAGCATTTT.

The CDR3 DNA reads as TGTGCCAGCAGCTTAGCAGGGGCAGCGAATGAGCAGTTCTTC. This encodes CASSLAGAANEQFF. The rearrangement uses TRBV11-2 and TRBJ2-1; D possibly corresponds to TRBD1 (6 bases). This CDR3 region has 14 residues. Per germline, CDR1 SGHAT and CDR2 FQNNGV. The V gene lost 1 base and the J gene lost 7 bases, with 11 bases spanning the gap.

V gene TRBV19 combines with J gene TRBJ2-5; 9 positions match TRBD1. This CDR3 comprises 17 residues. J lost 0 bases, V lost 6 bases, and 11 bases had no gene match. The germline CDR1 and CDR2 sequences are LNHDA and SQIVND (reference sequence). The CDR3 bases are TGTGCCAGTAGCATGGGACAGGGAGTTTCTTACCAAGAGACCCAGTACTTC. This gives the protein CASSMGQGVSYQETQYF.

The chain recombines TRBV5-1 with TRBJ2-1; possibly TRBD1 for D (6 bases). Germline V gene lookup returns CDR1 SGHRS and CDR2 YFSETQ. The germline V and J ends were trimmed by 0 bases and 5 bases, with 12 bases remaining between them. This CDR3 is built from 15 residues. The CDR3 bases are TGCGCCAGCAGCTTGGGGACAGTCTTTGACAATGAGCAGTTCTTC. Protein sequence: CASSLGTVFDNEQFF.

CDR3 bases: TGTGCCAGTAATCAGCCCCGGACCCTAAAGACTGGGGCCAACGTCCTGACTTTC. It translates to CASNQPRTLKTGANVLTF. The chain joins TRBV19 to TRBJ2-6; D gene ambiguous. CDR3 length equals 18 residues. CDR1 LNHDA and CDR2 SQIVND come from the germline V gene (reference sequence). The V end lost 7 bases, the J end lost 2 bases, and 21 bases lay between the germline ends.

The V call is TRBV9, the J call TRBJ2-5; D unclear. This CDR3 has 14 amino acids. The V gene lost 0 bases and the J gene lost 5 bases, with 11 bases spanning the gap. Germline lookup yields CDR1 SGDLS and CDR2 YYNGEE. The CDR3 nucleotides read TGTGCCAGCAGCGTAGATGGTTCCAGGGAGACCCAGTACTTC. This codes for CASSVDGSRETQYF. The variable domain in full, with the rest retrieved from reference TRBV9 and TRBJ2-5, is DSGVTQTPKHLITATGQRVTLRCSPRSGDLSVYWYQQSLDQGLQFLIQYYNGEERAKGNILERFSAQQFPDLHSELNLSSLELGDSALYFCASSVDGSRETQYFGPGTRLLVL.

The genes are TRBV6-5 and TRBJ2-5; TRBD1 aligns across 9 bases. From germline, CDR1 is MNHEY and CDR2 SVGAGI. CDR3 length: 15 amino acids. Trimming took 6 bases from V and 2 from J; bases not matched to a gene: 7. The CDR3 DNA reads as TGTGCCAGCAGCCAGACCGGGACAGGGCAAGAGACCCAGTACTTC. Translated: CASSQTGTGQETQYF.

This CDR3 is CASSDGRERPYGYTF. For the CDR3, the DNA is TGCGCCAGCAGCGATGGACGAGAGCGGCCCTATGGCTACACCTTC. V and J are TRBV5-1 and TRBJ1-2; D gene unclear. The CDR3 is 15 residues long. Germline CDR1 SGHRS, CDR2 YFSETQ. Between the trimmed V and J ends, which lost 4 bases and 4 bases, there was a span of 17 bases.

The chain employs TRBV5-5 and TRBJ1-2; a weak D match, TRBD1 (6 bases). Between the trimmed V and J ends, which lost 4 bases and 6 bases, there was a span of 16 bases. Germline V gene lookup returns CDR1 SGHKS and CDR2 YYEKEE (reference sequence). The CDR3 is made up of 14 amino acids. The CDR3 protein is CASSLSRGRNGYTF. The DNA of the CDR3 is TGTGCCAGCAGCCTTAGCAGGGGACGAAATGGCTACACCTTC.

V usage is TRBV7-9 and J usage is TRBJ1-3; D remains ambiguous. Germline-derived CDR1 and CDR2 are SEHNR and FQNEAQ (reference sequence). The CDR3 spans 16 residues. The germline V and J ends were trimmed by 5 bases and 0 bases, with 14 bases remaining between them. The CDR3 nucleotides are TGTGCCAGCAGCCCATCGACGCAGAGCTCTGGAAACACCATATATTTT. Translated: CASSPSTQSSGNTIYF.

The chain has TRBV5-5 and TRBJ1-5, with D perhaps TRBD1 (5 bases). This CDR3 region has 14 residues. In germline, CDR1 is SGHKS, CDR2 YYEKEE (reference sequence). V gave up 3 bases and J gave up 1 base, with 8 bases separating them. The CDR3 reads CASSWGRSNQPQHF. CDR3 DNA sequence: TGTGCCAGCAGCTGGGGACGGAGCAATCAGCCCCAGCATTTT.

The genes are TRBV5-5 and TRBJ2-1, with D perhaps TRBD1 or TRBD2 (6 bases each). V was clipped by 1 base and J by 4 bases, with 21 bases between them. Germline assignment: CDR1 SGHKS and CDR2 YYEKEE (reference sequence). This CDR3 has 18 amino acids. CDR3 DNA: TGTGCCAGCAGCTTGTGGAGGGGGGCCCAGCCAAATTACAATGAGCAGTTCTTC. Translation gives CASSLWRGAQPNYNEQFF.

The chain links TRBV18 to TRBJ1-1; weak D call: TRBD1 (6 bases). Germline CDR1 reads KGHSH; CDR2 reads LQKENI. The CDR3 totals 15 residues. Trimming stripped 3 bases from V and 4 bases from J, with 15 bases between. Here the CDR3 DNA reads TGTGCCAGCTCACCCCCCACAGGGTACGCCACTGAAGCTTTCTTT. Protein product: CASSPPTGYATEAFF.

This clone has a handful of counts. The CDR3 loop is CASSSTELSYNEQFF. The CDR3 coding sequence is TGTGCCAGCAGCTCTACAGAGCTCTCCTACAATGAGCAGTTCTTC. This sequence joins TRBV7-2 and TRBJ2-1, with D hard to call. Looked up from germline, CDR1 is SGHTA and CDR2 is FQGNSA. The CDR3 covers 15 residues. The V and J ends lost 4 bases and 0 bases respectively, with 10 bases between them. The complete variable domain, with remaining parts taken from reference TRBV7-2 and TRBJ2-1, reads GAGVSQSPSNKVTEKGKDVELRCDPISGHTALYWYRQSLGQGLEFLIYFQGNSAPDKSGLPSDRFSAERTGGSVSTLTIQRTQQEDSAVYLCASSSTELSYNEQFFGPGTRLTVL.

This clone has a single count. The gene calls are TRBV7-6 and TRBJ1-6, with D uncertain. CDR3 length equals 15 residues. V lost 2 bases, J lost 3 bases, and 8 bases lay in between. Germline V gene lookup returns CDR1 SGHVS and CDR2 FNYEAQ. CDR3 bases: TGTGCCAGCAGCTTACAGGACCACTATAATTCACCCCTCCACTTT. Translation: CASSLQDHYNSPLHF.